The clone carrying this T cell receptor beta chain was recorded a few times. No antigen is known for it. TCRdb ran MiXCR on the 5' RACE reads and lists one entry per CDR3 protein. The profile shows a few hundred thousand distinct CDR3 sequences, 8.5% to 10% of them singletons. Healthy Caucasians provided all donations. This entry is derived from a study of identical twins. Study-level points and caveats: Cross-sectional statistics underpinned the conclusions; the same donors were not followed.

The CDR3 has 15 amino acids. Germline-derived CDR1 and CDR2 are SGDLS and YYNGEE. V lost 0 bases to trimming and J lost 2 bases, with 10 bases between them. Sequenced sample: naive T cells sorted from blood. This TCR came from a woman aged 45-59 years in good health. The chain uses TRBV9 and TRBJ2-3, with a tentative D call TRBD2 (6 bases). This chain's CDR3 is CASSVVAAYTDTQYF. As DNA, the CDR3 is TGTGCCAGCAGCGTAGTAGCGGCCTACACAGATACGCAGTATTTT.